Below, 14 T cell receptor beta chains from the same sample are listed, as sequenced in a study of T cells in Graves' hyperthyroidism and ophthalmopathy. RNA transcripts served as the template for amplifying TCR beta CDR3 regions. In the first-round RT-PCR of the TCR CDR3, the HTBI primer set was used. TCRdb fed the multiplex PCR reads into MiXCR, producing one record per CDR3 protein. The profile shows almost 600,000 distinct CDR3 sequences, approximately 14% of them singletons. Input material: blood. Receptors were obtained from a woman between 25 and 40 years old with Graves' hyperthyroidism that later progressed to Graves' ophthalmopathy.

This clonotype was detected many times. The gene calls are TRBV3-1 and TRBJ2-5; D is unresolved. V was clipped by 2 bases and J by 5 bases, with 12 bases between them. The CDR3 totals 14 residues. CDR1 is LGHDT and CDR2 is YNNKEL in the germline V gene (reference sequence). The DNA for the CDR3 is TGTGCCAGCAGCCAAAAGGCCCGGTATGAGACCCAGTACTTC. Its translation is CASSQKARYETQYF.

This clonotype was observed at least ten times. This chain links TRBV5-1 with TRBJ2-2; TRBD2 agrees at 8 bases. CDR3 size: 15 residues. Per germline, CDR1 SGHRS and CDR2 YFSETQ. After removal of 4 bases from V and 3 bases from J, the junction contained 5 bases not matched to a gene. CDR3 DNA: TGCGCCAGCAGCCGCGGGAGGAGGGACACCGGGGAGCTGTTTTTT. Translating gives CASSRGRRDTGELFF.

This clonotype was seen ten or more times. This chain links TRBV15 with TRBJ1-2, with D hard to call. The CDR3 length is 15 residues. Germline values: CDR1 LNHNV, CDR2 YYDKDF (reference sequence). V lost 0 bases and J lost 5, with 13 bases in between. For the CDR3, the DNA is TGTGCCACCAGCAGAGATTTGGCGGACGTATATGGCTACACCTTC. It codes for CATSRDLADVYGYTF.

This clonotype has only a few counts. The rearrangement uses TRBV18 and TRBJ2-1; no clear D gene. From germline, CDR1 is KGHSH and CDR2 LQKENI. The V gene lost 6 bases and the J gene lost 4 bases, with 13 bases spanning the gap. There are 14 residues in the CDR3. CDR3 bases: TGTGCCAGCTCGCCAGCTGGAGTTTACAATGAGCAGTTCTTC. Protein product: CASSPAGVYNEQFF.

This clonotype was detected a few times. For the CDR3, the DNA is TGTGCCACGGGACTTGAGGAAAAACTGTTTTTT. Protein: CATGLEEKLFF. This chain joins TRBV6-2 or TRBV6-3 and TRBJ1-4; possibly TRBD1 for D (5 bases). Germline V gene lookup returns CDR1 MNHEY and CDR2 SVGEGT. This CDR3 spans 11 amino acids. Between the trimmed V and J ends, which lost 10 bases and 8 bases, there was a span of 11 bases.

CDR3 DNA: TGCAGTGCTAGAGACAGGGCCAACACTGAAGCTTTCTTT. Translated, it gives CSARDRANTEAFF. The J gene is TRBJ1-1, the V gene TRBV20-1, with a weak D call TRBD1 (5 bases). Germline lookup yields CDR1 DFQATT and CDR2 SNEGSKA (reference sequence). With 0 bases removed from V and 2 bases from J, the gap between germline ends came to 7 bases. This CDR3 comprises 13 residues.

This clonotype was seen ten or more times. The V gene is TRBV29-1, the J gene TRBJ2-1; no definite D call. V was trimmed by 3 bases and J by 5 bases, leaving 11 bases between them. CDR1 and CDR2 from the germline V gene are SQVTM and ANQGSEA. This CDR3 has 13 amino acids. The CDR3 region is CSVEFIINNEQFF. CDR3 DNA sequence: TGCAGCGTTGAGTTTATTATCAACAATGAGCAGTTCTTC.

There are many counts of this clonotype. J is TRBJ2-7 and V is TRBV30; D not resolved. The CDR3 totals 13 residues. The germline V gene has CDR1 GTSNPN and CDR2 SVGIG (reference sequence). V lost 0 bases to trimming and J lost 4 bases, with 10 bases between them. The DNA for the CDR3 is TGTGCCTGGAGTGTGGCACAAACTTACGAGCAGTACTTC. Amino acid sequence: CAWSVAQTYEQYF.

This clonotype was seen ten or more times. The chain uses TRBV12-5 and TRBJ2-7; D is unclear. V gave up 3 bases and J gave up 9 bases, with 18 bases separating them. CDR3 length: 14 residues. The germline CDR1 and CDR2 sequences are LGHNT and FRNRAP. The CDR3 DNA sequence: TGTGCTAGTGGTTTAGACTCCCCGACTTCACGGCAGTACTTC. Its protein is CASGLDSPTSRQYF.

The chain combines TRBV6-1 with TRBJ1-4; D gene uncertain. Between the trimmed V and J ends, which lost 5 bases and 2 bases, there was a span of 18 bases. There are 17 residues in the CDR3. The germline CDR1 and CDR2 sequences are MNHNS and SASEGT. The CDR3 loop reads CASSPRVSEGTNEKLFF. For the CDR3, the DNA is TGTGCCAGCAGTCCGCGTGTATCAGAGGGTACTAATGAAAAACTGTTTTTT.

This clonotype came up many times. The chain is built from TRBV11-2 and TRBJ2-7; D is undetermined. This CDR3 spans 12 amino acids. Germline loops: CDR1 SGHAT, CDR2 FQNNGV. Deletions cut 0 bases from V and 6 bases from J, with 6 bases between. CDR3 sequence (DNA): TGTGCCAGCAGCTTAGAGGGATTCGAGCAGTACTTC. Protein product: CASSLEGFEQYF. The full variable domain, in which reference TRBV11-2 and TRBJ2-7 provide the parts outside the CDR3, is EAGVAQSPRYKIIEKRQSVAFWCNPISGHATLYWYQQILGQGPKLLIQFQNNGVVDDSQLPKDRFSAERLKGVDSTLKIQPAKLEDSAVYLCASSLEGFEQYFGPGTRLTVT.

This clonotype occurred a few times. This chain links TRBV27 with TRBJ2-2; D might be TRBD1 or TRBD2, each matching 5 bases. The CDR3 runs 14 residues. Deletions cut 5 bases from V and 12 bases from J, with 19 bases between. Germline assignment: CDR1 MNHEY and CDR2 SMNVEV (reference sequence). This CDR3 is CASSPGPQTGKLFF. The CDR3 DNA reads TGTGCCAGCAGTCCGGGACCCCAAACCGGAAAGCTGTTTTTT.

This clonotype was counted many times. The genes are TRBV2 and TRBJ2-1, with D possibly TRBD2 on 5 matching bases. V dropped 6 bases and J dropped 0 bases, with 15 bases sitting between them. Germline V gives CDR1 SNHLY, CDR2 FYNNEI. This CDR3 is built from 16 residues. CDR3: CASRHRTSTSYNEQFF. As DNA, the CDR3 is TGTGCCAGCAGGCACCGGACTTCCACCTCCTACAATGAGCAGTTCTTC.

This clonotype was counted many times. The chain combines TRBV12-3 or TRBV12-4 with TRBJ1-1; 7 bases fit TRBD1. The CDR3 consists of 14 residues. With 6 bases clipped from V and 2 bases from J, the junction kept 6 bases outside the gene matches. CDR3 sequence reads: CASRRDRVNTEAFF. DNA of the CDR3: TGTGCCAGCAGGAGAGACAGGGTTAACACTGAAGCTTTCTTT.